The T cell receptor beta chain described here comes from a study of human T cells and chemical hapten exposure. The study's library attached unique molecular identifiers to single cDNA molecules. Authors' analysis steps: Samples held a median of 95,638 TCRs, range about 23,224–700,000. TCRdb fed the 5' RACE reads into MiXCR, producing one record per CDR3 protein. The V and J calls and clone size come from TCRdb's table, not from the authors' own analysis. The table lists tens of thousands of distinct CDR3 sequences, roughly 7.7% of them singletons. The study's findings and limits: No shift was seen in TCRs above 1 in 1000 frequency with DPC sensitization.

Sequencing started from total RNA isolated from unfractionated whole blood. The CDR3 extends over 14 amino acids. Trimming took 2 bases from V and 3 from J, leaving 7 bases between them. The germline gives CDR1 SEHNR, CDR2 FQNEAQ (reference sequence). Turning to this clonotype: Its specificity is not known.

The chain couples TRBV7-9 to TRBJ1-4; D is unresolved. The clonotype originates from a male donor in good health. The DNA for the CDR3 is TGTGCCAGCAGCTTATACCTGCCTAATGAAAAACTGTTTTTT. Protein product: CASSLYLPNEKLFF.